One and the same sample provided the 14 T cell receptor beta chains below, sequenced in a study of T cells after yellow fever vaccination. TCRdb processed the 5' RACE reads anew with MiXCR; each CDR3 protein has one entry. The sample holds over 35,000 distinct CDR3 sequences, 5% to 8% seen once. Source: PBMCs, either bulk or a sorted T-cell subset (CD4+, CD8+, memory, or dextramer-sorted; not recorded which), taken 45 days after the yellow fever booster vaccination. The receptors were sampled from a man between 25 and 39 years old who received the YFV17D yellow fever vaccine.

This clonotype occurred many times. The rearrangement joins TRBV6-2 or TRBV6-3 to TRBJ1-5, with 8 bases that match TRBD1. The CDR3 length is 15 residues. J was trimmed by 1 base and V by 8 bases; bases with no gene match: 7. Germline V gives CDR1 MNHEY, CDR2 SVGEGT. The CDR3 loop reads CASLPGTGSNQPQHF. The CDR3 region has the DNA TGTGCCAGCCTCCCCGGGACAGGAAGCAATCAGCCCCAGCATTTT.

This clonotype was seen ten or more times. This chain connects TRBV12-3 or TRBV12-4 to TRBJ2-1, with a possible D match to TRBD1 (5 bases). CDR3 length: 12 residues. Trimming left V 3 bases short and J 15 bases short, with 15 bases between. CDR3 in DNA: TGTGCCAGCAGTTTCCAGGGTGCCCAGGGGTTCTTC. It codes for CASSFQGAQGFF.

This clonotype was observed many times. The chain is built from TRBV7-2 and TRBJ2-7; TRBD1 agrees at 10 bases. This CDR3 has 15 amino acids. Germline V gives CDR1 SGHTA, CDR2 FQGNSA. Trimming at V came to 0 bases and at J to 4 bases, leaving 3 bases not matched to a gene. CDR3 nucleotides: TGTGCCAGCAGCTTAGCGGGGACAGGGGTTTACGAGCAGTACTTC. Translating it yields CASSLAGTGVYEQYF.

In its sample, this clonotype was seen many times. This chain uses TRBV28 with TRBJ1-5; tentatively, D is TRBD1 (6 bases). Trimming took 7 bases from V and 4 from J, leaving 14 bases between them. This CDR3 is built from 14 residues. Germline CDR1 is MDHEN and CDR2 is SYDVKM. The CDR3 coding sequence is TGTGCCAGCACCGGACAGACCCCTAATCAGCCCCAGCATTTT. Protein: CASTGQTPNQPQHF.

In its sample, this clonotype was seen many times. The chain joins TRBV27 to TRBJ2-5; 8 bases fit TRBD2. The CDR3 covers 15 residues. The V and J ends lost 10 bases and 5 bases, in that order; junction bases with no gene match: 15. Per the germline V gene, CDR1 is MNHEY and CDR2 is SMNVEV (reference sequence). As DNA, the CDR3 is TGTGCCACCTCACCAGCTGGAGCGGGAGTGGAGACCCAGTACTTC. Amino acid sequence: CATSPAGAGVETQYF.

This clonotype has at least ten counts. The rearrangement joins TRBV20-1 to TRBJ2-7; D remains unclear. Germline-derived CDR1 and CDR2 are DFQATT and SNEGSKA (reference sequence). This CDR3 is built from 13 residues. Trimming removed 1 base from V and 2 bases from J, with 9 bases in between. The CDR3 spells CSARGIGTYEQYF. The CDR3 DNA reads TGCAGTGCTAGAGGGATAGGGACCTACGAGCAGTACTTC.

This clonotype was recorded at least ten times. The chain combines TRBV5-1 with TRBJ1-1; TRBD1 matches 7 bases. Germline-derived CDR1 and CDR2 are SGHRS and YFSETQ. V lost 1 base and J lost 0; bases outside the gene matches: 3. This CDR3 contains 15 residues. CDR3 protein: CASSLTTGLNTEAFF. The CDR3 region has the DNA TGCGCCAGCAGCTTGACGACAGGGCTGAACACTGAAGCTTTCTTT.

There are many counts of this clonotype. This rearrangement joins TRBV5-1 to TRBJ1-2, with TRBD1 identical over 10 bases. Germline-derived CDR1 and CDR2 are SGHRS and YFSETQ. After removal of 0 bases from V and 0 bases from J, the junction contained 8 bases not matched to a gene. The CDR3 is 18 residues long. CDR3 sequence (DNA): TGCGCCAGCAGCTTGGGCGGGACAGGGGCGACAACTAACTATGGCTACACCTTC. This translates into CASSLGGTGATTNYGYTF.

This clonotype was observed many times. The V call is TRBV7-2, the J call TRBJ2-3, with D possibly called TRBD1 or TRBD2 (5 bases each). Germline V lookup: CDR1 SGHTA, CDR2 FQGNSA. The length of the CDR3 is 11 residues. V shed 7 bases and J shed 10 bases, with 12 bases lying between them. Here the CDR3 reads CASTVLGAQYF. CDR3 sequence (DNA): TGTGCCAGCACCGTTTTGGGGGCGCAGTATTTT.

This clonotype was recorded a few times. This chain links TRBV7-9 with TRBJ1-4; no reliable D call. Germline V lookup: CDR1 SEHNR, CDR2 FQNEAQ (reference sequence). The germline V and J ends were trimmed by 4 bases and 0 bases, with 15 bases remaining between them. The CDR3 is made up of 17 amino acids. CDR3 amino acids: CASSSRPVRATNEKLFF. The CDR3, as DNA: TGTGCCAGCAGCTCCCGCCCAGTGAGGGCAACTAATGAAAAACTGTTTTTT.

At least ten counts were recorded for this clonotype. This chain joins TRBV10-1 and TRBJ2-1; TRBD1 agrees at 11 bases. This CDR3 contains 14 residues. After removal of 7 bases from V and 10 bases from J, the junction contained 9 bases not matched to a gene. Germline V gene sequence: CDR1 WNHNN, CDR2 SYGVQD (reference sequence). The CDR3, as DNA: TGCGCCAGCAAGAAAAGGGACAGGGGGTTGGAGCAGTTCTTC. It codes for CASKKRDRGLEQFF.

This clonotype occurred a few times. The chain has TRBV2 and TRBJ2-3; D is perhaps TRBD1 (5 bases). CDR1 and CDR2 (germline): SNHLY, FYNNEI. Deletions cut 5 bases from V and 0 bases from J, with 15 bases between. The CDR3 consists of 16 residues. CDR3 DNA: TGTGCCAGCAGTACTTTTGGGGCACCTAGCACAGATACGCAGTATTTT. It codes for CASSTFGAPSTDTQYF.

The rearrangement joins TRBV5-6 to TRBJ2-1; TRBD2 matches 7 bases. J was trimmed by 7 bases and V by 0 bases; bases with no gene match: 10. CDR1 and CDR2 from the germline V gene are SGHDT and YYEEEE. There are 16 residues in the CDR3. Here the CDR3 DNA reads TGTGCCAGCAGCTTGGAGGGCGGGAGTAGTTTTAATGAGCAGTTCTTC. Its translation is CASSLEGGSSFNEQFF. Based on the CDR3 plus reference TRBV5-6 and TRBJ2-1, the full variable domain is DAGVTQSPTHLIKTRGQQVTLRCSPKSGHDTVSWYQQALGQGPQFIFQYYEEEERQRGNFPDRFSGHQFPNYSSELNVNALLLGDSALYLCASSLEGGSSFNEQFFGPGTRLTVL.

This clonotype has a count of ten or more. The chain employs TRBV2 and TRBJ2-7; 13 bases fit TRBD2. Germline loops: CDR1 SNHLY, CDR2 FYNNEI. After removal of 5 bases from V and 2 bases from J, the junction contained 9 bases not matched to a gene. The length of the CDR3 is 17 residues. The CDR3 coding sequence is TGTGCCAGCAGTAGGACTAGCGGGAGACTGTTGGCCTACGAGCAGTACTTC. Translated, it gives CASSRTSGRLLAYEQYF. The whole variable domain, remainder taken from reference TRBV2 and TRBJ2-7, is EPEVTQTPSHQVTQMGQEVILRCVPISNHLYFYWYRQILGQKVEFLVSFYNNEISEKSEIFDDQFSVERPDGSNFTLKIRSTKLEDSAMYFCASSRTSGRLLAYEQYFGPGTRLTVT.